This TCR beta chain was obtained from a study of identifying expanded T cells in peripheral blood. The CDR3 covers 16 residues. In germline, CDR1 is MNHEY, CDR2 SMNVEV (reference sequence). Trimming stripped 5 bases from V and 3 bases from J, with 19 bases between. This clone showed up just a few times. Sequencing was performed with immunoSEQ multiplex PCR; in TCRdb, only in-frame clones are kept and a portion is missing. This table has about 90,000 clones, about 90% appearing once. This TCR was recovered from a person aged 18 to 75 in good health. This chain joins TRBV27 and TRBJ1-2, with a tentative D call TRBD1 (5 bases). Material for sequencing was blood. CDR3 sequence reads: CASSPTTHQGYYGYTF. The CDR3 nucleotides are TGTGCCAGCAGTCCCACGACTCATCAGGGCTACTATGGCTACACCTTC.